Following are 15 T cell receptor beta chains from one sample sequenced in a study of CD8 T cells in ankylosing spondylitis (dated by TCRdb to 2017 to 2019). Library construction relied on 5' RACE. Sequencing was performed on an Illumina HiSeq 2500. TCRdb reprocessing: public reads trimmed at Q25 with fastp, clones called with MiXCR, in-frame beta chains kept. A single entry per CDR3 protein holds the most common genes and DNA from its merged rows. The sample table shows approximately 39,000 distinct CDR3 sequences, and roughly 13% are seen once. Approximately 31% of the sample is in the top ten clones. Material: synovial fluid, either unsorted or a sorted T cell fraction (not recorded which). The receptors here all came from a male donor with ankylosing spondylitis.

This clonotype was counted ten times or more. V is TRBV4-3 and J is TRBJ2-5; possibly TRBD2 for D (5 bases). With 2 bases removed from V and 5 bases from J, the gap between germline ends came to 15 bases. Germline lookup yields CDR1 LGHNA and CDR2 YSLEER. The CDR3 loop spans 15 amino acids. CDR3 region: CASSQNPGASETQYF. Here the CDR3 DNA reads TGCGCCAGCAGCCAAAACCCTGGTGCTAGCGAGACCCAGTACTTC.

This clonotype was detected a few times. V usage is TRBV28 and J usage is TRBJ1-2; the D gene is possibly TRBD1 (5 bases). Germline V CDR1 and CDR2: MDHEN, SYDVKM. Trimming cost V 8 bases and J 8 bases, with 9 bases left between them. The CDR3 totals 10 residues. Written as DNA, the CDR3 is TGTGCCAGCTCCAGGGTAGGCTACACCTTC. Translating gives CASSRVGYTF.

This clonotype was recorded at least ten times. V gene TRBV20-1 combines with J gene TRBJ2-7; the match to TRBD2 covers 8 bases. CDR1 is DFQATT and CDR2 is SNEGSKA in the germline V gene (reference sequence). After removal of 1 base from V and 3 bases from J, the junction contained 11 bases not matched to a gene. CDR3 length: 16 residues. CDR3 in amino acids: CSARAPLAELFYEQYF. CDR3 nucleotides: TGCAGTGCTAGAGCCCCACTAGCGGAGCTCTTCTACGAGCAGTACTTC.

At least ten counts were recorded for this clonotype. This chain links TRBV6-4 with TRBJ2-3, with TRBD2 identical over 10 bases. This CDR3 is 15 amino acids long. In germline, CDR1 is MRHNA, CDR2 SNTAGT. With V trimmed by 5 bases and J by 0 bases, 2 bases remained unmatched. This CDR3 reads CASSSGRASTDTQYF. CDR3 sequence (DNA): TGTGCCAGCAGTAGCGGGAGGGCTAGCACAGATACGCAGTATTTT.

This clonotype came up many times. The J gene is TRBJ1-2, the V gene TRBV27; a possible D gene is TRBD1 (6 bases). CDR1 and CDR2 (germline): MNHEY, SMNVEV (reference sequence). V was cut by 6 bases and J by 6 bases, with 17 bases left in between. CDR3 length equals 14 residues. The CDR3 nucleotides read TGTGCCAGCAGCCCTATCGGACAGCAAAATGGCTACACCTTC. It specifies CASSPIGQQNGYTF.

J is TRBJ1-6 and V is TRBV3-1, with D maybe TRBD1 (5 bases). The germline V and J ends were trimmed by 0 bases and 7 bases, with 16 bases remaining between them. CDR1 and CDR2 from the germline V gene are LGHDT and YNNKEL (reference sequence). CDR3 length: 17 residues. The CDR3 spells CASSQDRGAGRNSPLHF. The CDR3 nucleotides are TGTGCCAGCAGCCAAGATCGAGGGGCAGGGAGAAATTCACCCCTCCACTTT.

The table lists this clonotype with a few counts. The J gene is TRBJ2-7, the V gene TRBV20-1; no reliable D call. The CDR3 runs to 15 residues. Germline CDR1 is DFQATT and CDR2 is SNEGSKA (reference sequence). V lost 6 bases, J lost 4 bases, and 22 bases lay in between. DNA for the CDR3: TGCAGTGCCCGTCGGGCGACTCAGATCCTTTACGAGCAGTACTTC. Translated, it gives CSARRATQILYEQYF.

The sample holds many counts of this clonotype. V usage is TRBV20-1 and J usage is TRBJ2-1; no definite D call. Germline V lookup: CDR1 DFQATT, CDR2 SNEGSKA (reference sequence). There are 15 residues in the CDR3. With 6 bases removed from V and 0 bases from J, the gap between germline ends came to 15 bases. The CDR3 DNA reads TGCAGTGCCCCTCCCCTAGATTCCTCCTACAATGAGCAGTTCTTC. Translating gives CSAPPLDSSYNEQFF.

In its sample, this clonotype was seen many times. The chain links TRBV10-3 to TRBJ1-1; D is unclear. V lost 7 bases and J 8 bases, leaving 17 bases between the germline ends. Germline V lookup: CDR1 ENHRY, CDR2 SYGVKD. The CDR3 runs to 13 residues. CDR3 loop: CAITPGMSGEAFF. CDR3 sequence (DNA): TGTGCCATCACGCCCGGAATGTCTGGCGAAGCTTTCTTT.

Many counts were recorded for this clonotype. As DNA, the CDR3 is TGTGCCAGCAGCTTCACAGGGGTGAACACTGAAGCTTTCTTT. As protein: CASSFTGVNTEAFF. The V call is TRBV7-3, the J call TRBJ1-1; 7 bases align to TRBD1. Germline V gene sequence: CDR1 SGHTA, CDR2 FQGTGA. CDR3 length equals 14 residues. J gave up 0 bases and V 3 bases, and 1 base lay outside the gene matches.

The chain has TRBV21-1 and TRBJ2-7; TRBD2, the D gene given by the table, was not confirmed from the DNA. TRBV21-1 is given as a pseudogene. CDR3 length: 14 residues. CDR3 nucleotides: TGTGCCAGCAGGGAGGGAGGACCACCCCGTCAGAAGTACTTC. Translated, it gives CASREGGPPRQKYF.

This chain links TRBV20-1 with TRBJ1-5, with D unresolved. This CDR3 comprises 13 residues. Germline V lookup: CDR1 DFQATT, CDR2 SNEGSKA (reference sequence). The V end was cut by 3 bases, the J end by 2 bases, with 8 bases between. In DNA, the CDR3 is TGCAGTGCTAGGGACGGACGCAATCAGCCCCAGCATTTT. Amino acid sequence: CSARDGRNQPQHF.

In DNA, the CDR3 is TGCGCCAGCAGCTTTGGCAGGGCCAATGAGCAGTTCTTC. Translated: CASSFGRANEQFF. The V gene is TRBV5-1, the J gene TRBJ2-1; D may be TRBD1 (5 bases). The V gene lost 2 bases and the J gene lost 6 bases, with 9 bases spanning the gap. CDR3 size: 13 residues. The V gene's germline CDR1 is SGHRS and CDR2 YFSETQ. Using reference TRBV5-1 and TRBJ2-1 for the parts outside the CDR3, the full variable domain is KAGVTQTPRYLIKTRGQQVTLSCSPISGHRSVSWYQQTPGQGLQFLFEYFSETQRNKGNFPGRFSGRQFSNSRSEMNVSTLELGDSALYLCASSFGRANEQFFGPGTRLTVL.

This clonotype has a handful of counts. The chain has TRBV29-1 and TRBJ2-1; a weak D match, TRBD2 (7 bases). Trimming took 4 bases from V and 0 from J, leaving 13 bases between them. This CDR3 has 15 residues. CDR1 is SQVTM and CDR2 is ANQGSEA in the germline V gene. The chain's CDR3 is CSVGGGLGSYNEQFF. The CDR3 DNA sequence: TGCAGCGTTGGGGGGGGCTTGGGCTCCTACAATGAGCAGTTCTTC.

J is TRBJ2-7 and V is TRBV27; 8 nucleotides agree with TRBD2. The CDR3 is 15 residues long. V shed 6 bases and J 6 bases; nucleotides not matched to a gene: 13. The germline V gene has CDR1 MNHEY and CDR2 SMNVEV (reference sequence). The CDR3 DNA reads TGTGCCAGCAGCGACCTAGGGACTAGAGCTACCGAGCAGTACTTC. It yields the protein CASSDLGTRATEQYF.